Listed below are T cell receptor beta chains from one sample, sequenced in a study of early T cells in non-severe SARS-CoV-2 infection. MiXCR, applied by TCRdb to the 5' RACE reads, yields one record per CDR3 protein. The table shows 70,000 to 95,000 distinct CDR3 sequences, with roughly 10% occurring only once. Source material: whole blood. These TCRs come from an adult who was a healthcare worker with PCR-confirmed SARS-CoV-2 infection or an uninfected control (not recorded which). Each CDR3 is given with its conserved first and last residue. D genes are given only for firm matches. Some rows have no size entry. The others give once, few or many, or a class for an expanded clone.

D gene	V gene	J gene	CDR3 length	clone size	CDR3 protein	CDR3 DNA
.	TRBV5-4	TRBJ2-7	12	many	CASSPTGNEQYF	TGTGCCAGCAGCCCCACAGGGAACGAGCAGTACTTC
.	TRBV12-3/TRBV12-4	TRBJ1-1	15	many	CASSLIRTARTEAFF	TGTGCCAGCAGTTTAATTCGGACAGCGCGGACTGAAGCTTTCTTT
TRBD1	TRBV11-2	TRBJ1-6	15	.	CASSLGTGGNSPLHF	TGTGCCAGCAGCTTAGGGACAGGGGGTAATTCACCCCTCCACTTT
.	TRBV27	TRBJ1-6	13	few	CASSPSGNSPLHF	TGTGCCAGCAGTCCCTCCGGAAATTCACCCCTCCACTTT
TRBD1	TRBV5-1	TRBJ2-7	14	many	CASSPGQGAYEQYF	TGCGCCAGCAGCCCGGGACAGGGGGCCTACGAGCAGTACTTC
.	TRBV7-9	TRBJ2-1	14	few	CASSLLQGRHEQFF	TGTGCCAGCAGCTTATTACAGGGGAGGCATGAGCAGTTCTTC
.	TRBV29-1	TRBJ2-1	11	.	CSVEGDGEQFF	TGCAGCGTTGAAGGGGACGGTGAGCAGTTCTTC
TRBD2	TRBV28	TRBJ2-3	14	many	CASWTSGASDTQYF	TGTGCCAGCTGGACTAGCGGGGCTTCAGATACGCAGTATTTT
TRBD2	TRBV7-9	TRBJ2-5	16	.	CASSKKTGTSEETQYF	TGTGCCAGCAGCAAAAAGACCGGGACTAGCGAAGAGACCCAGTACTTC
.	TRBV4-1	TRBJ1-5	16	.	CASSQAWAEQNQPQHF	TGCGCCAGCAGCCAAGCTTGGGCAGAACAAAATCAGCCCCAGCATTTT
.	TRBV20-1	TRBJ2-1	13	few	CSAEGGSYNEQFF	TGCAGTGCCGAGGGGGGATCCTACAATGAGCAGTTCTTC
.	TRBV12-3/TRBV12-4	TRBJ1-1	12	few	CASTEEGDGTFF	TGTGCCAGCACCGAGGAAGGGGACGGGACTTTCTTT
TRBD1	TRBV5-1	TRBJ1-2	15	few	CASSLDRGANYGYTF	TGCGCCAGCAGCCTTGACAGGGGAGCTAACTATGGCTACACCTTC
TRBD1	TRBV7-2	TRBJ1-2	14	few	CASSYRQGNYGYTF	TGTGCCAGCAGCTATCGACAGGGCAACTATGGCTACACCTTC
.	TRBV20-1	TRBJ1-6	14	.	CSAREGDGVVPLHF	TGCAGTGCTAGAGAGGGGGACGGTGTTGTTCCCCTCCACTTT
.	TRBV7-9	TRBJ2-1	16	few	CASSSYVQGGYNEQFF	TGTGCCAGCAGCTCTTACGTACAGGGCGGATACAATGAGCAGTTCTTC
.	TRBV4-2	TRBJ2-1	14	many	CASSRERQYNEQFF	TGTGCCAGCAGCCGGGAAAGGCAGTACAATGAGCAGTTCTTC
TRBD1	TRBV10-2	TRBJ1-3	14	many	CASRGQGYGNTIYF	TGCGCCAGCAGAGGACAGGGATACGGAAACACCATATATTTT
TRBD2	TRBV9	TRBJ2-3	18	few	CASGAWGGPGSRTDTQYF	TGTGCCAGCGGCGCTTGGGGGGGACCCGGTTCTCGCACAGATACGCAGTATTTT
.	TRBV2	TRBJ1-2	14	few	CASKPRTNNYGYTF	TGTGCCAGCAAGCCAAGGACGAACAACTATGGCTACACCTTC
.	TRBV15	TRBJ1-5	15	many	CATSKDTPGNQPQHF	TGTGCCACCAGCAAGGACACGCCTGGCAATCAGCCCCAGCATTTT
TRBD1	TRBV2	TRBJ2-5	16	few	CASRADRGPIQETQYF	TGTGCCAGCAGAGCCGACAGGGGGCCCATCCAAGAGACCCAGTACTTC
.	TRBV29-1	TRBJ1-1	12	.	CSVTQGRTEAFF	TGCAGCGTTACCCAGGGTCGTACTGAAGCTTTCTTT
.	TRBV19	TRBJ1-4	14	many	CASSIASPKEKLFF	TGTGCCAGTAGTATTGCGAGCCCTAAAGAAAAACTGTTTTTT